These 22 T cell receptor beta chains originate from one sample sequenced in a study of blood T cell repertoires in COVID-19 (dated by TCRdb to about 2020). Receptor libraries were prepared by the immunoSEQ multiplex PCR assay. This is the immuneACCESS table as TCRdb keeps it, with only in-frame sequences that have V and J called. A part of the clones is gone; compared with another copy, unresolved V genes explain less than half, and the rest is unexplained. This sample comprises about 70,000 clones, 85% of them detected only once. The leading ten clones occupy roughly 4.6% of the sample. The sequenced material came from peripheral blood. The receptor source for this set is a man older than 75 with acute or convalescent COVID-19.

The chain links TRBV27 to TRBJ2-7; TRBD1 matches at 9 bases. J was trimmed by 6 bases and V by 5 bases; bases with no gene match: 11. There are 15 residues in the CDR3. CDR1 is MNHEY and CDR2 is SMNVEV in the germline V gene (reference sequence). Written as DNA, the CDR3 is TGTGCCAGCAGTCCGCGGTGGGACAGGGTGGGCGAGCAGTACTTC. Translating gives CASSPRWDRVGEQYF.

J is TRBJ1-2 and V is TRBV18; D remains unclear. Germline V CDR1 and CDR2: KGHSH, LQKENI. This CDR3 has 13 residues. V gave up 2 bases and J gave up 4 bases, with 8 bases separating them. CDR3 amino acids: CASSPIGSYGYTF. CDR3 sequence (DNA): TGTGCCAGCTCACCAATCGGTAGCTATGGCTACACCTTC.

The rearrangement joins TRBV18 to TRBJ2-3; 7 bases are shared with TRBD2. There are 19 residues in the CDR3. Per the germline V gene, CDR1 is KGHSH and CDR2 is LQKENI. V shed 3 bases and J 0 bases; nucleotides not matched to a gene: 15. CDR3: CASSPPDGLAVGSTDTQYF. CDR3 nucleotides: TGTGCCAGCTCACCTCCCGATGGGCTAGCGGTAGGAAGCACAGATACGCAGTATTTT.

J is TRBJ2-3 and V is TRBV5-1; TRBD1 is a possible D gene (6 bases). CDR3 length equals 14 residues. Per the germline V gene, CDR1 is SGHRS and CDR2 is YFSETQ. Trimming took 0 bases from V and 5 from J, leaving 10 bases between them. In DNA, the CDR3 is TGCGCCAGCAGCTTGGACAGGGTAGAAGATACGCAGTATTTT. This sequence encodes CASSLDRVEDTQYF. Full variable domain (outside the CDR3, taken from reference TRBV5-1 and TRBJ2-3): KAGVTQTPRYLIKTRGQQVTLSCSPISGHRSVSWYQQTPGQGLQFLFEYFSETQRNKGNFPGRFSGRQFSNSRSEMNVSTLELGDSALYLCASSLDRVEDTQYFGPGTRLTVL.

This chain uses TRBV5-1 with TRBJ2-3, with D possibly being TRBD1 (7 bases). CDR1 is SGHRS and CDR2 is YFSETQ in the germline V gene. The CDR3 spans 16 residues. Trimming removed 4 bases from V and 0 bases from J, with 15 bases in between. The CDR3 region is CASSLGQAGSTDTQYF. The CDR3 DNA follows: TGCGCCAGCAGCCTCGGACAGGCGGGAAGCACAGATACGCAGTATTTT.

The chain recombines TRBV28 with TRBJ2-7; possible D gene TRBD2, 7 bases. In germline, CDR1 is MDHEN, CDR2 SYDVKM. The length of the CDR3 is 16 residues. V was shortened by 9 bases and J by 0 bases, with 21 bases between the two germline ends. The CDR3 reads CASPPGGGSPSYEQYF. CDR3 coding DNA: TGTGCCAGTCCGCCCGGGGGCGGGAGCCCCTCCTACGAGCAGTACTTC.

The gene calls are TRBV28 and TRBJ1-5; TRBD1 is a possible D gene (5 bases). Trimming shortened V by 7 bases and J by 0 bases, and 10 bases separated the two germline ends. This CDR3 has 14 residues. Germline-derived CDR1 and CDR2 are MDHEN and SYDVKM. CDR3 region: CASNGQLSNQPQHF. The CDR3 DNA follows: TGTGCCAGCAATGGACAACTTAGCAATCAGCCCCAGCATTTT.

The chain recombines TRBV11-2 with TRBJ2-5, with 8 nucleotides matching TRBD1. V was clipped by 4 bases and J by 5 bases; unmatched bases: 12. This CDR3 is 16 amino acids long. Germline loops: CDR1 SGHAT, CDR2 FQNNGV. As DNA, the CDR3 is TGTGCCAGCAGCTCAGGCCCCAGGGGGCAAAGGGAGACCCAGTACTTC. The encoded protein is CASSSGPRGQRETQYF.

The chain links TRBV28 to TRBJ1-4; 9 nucleotides line up with TRBD1. Looked up from germline, CDR1 is MDHEN and CDR2 is SYDVKM. CDR3 length: 15 residues. V was clipped by 5 bases and J by 4 bases; unmatched bases: 5. The CDR3 region is CASSTNRGHNEKLFF. In DNA form, the CDR3 reads TGTGCCAGCAGTACAAACAGGGGGCATAATGAAAAACTGTTTTTT.

V and J are TRBV6-2 or TRBV6-3 and TRBJ2-3, with D uncertain. The germline gives CDR1 MNHEY, CDR2 SVGEGT. With 2 bases removed from V and 2 bases from J, the gap between germline ends came to 11 bases. The CDR3 extends over 15 amino acids. For the CDR3, the DNA is TGTGCCAGCAGTTACCTGGGCAGGTTCACAGATACGCAGTATTTT. Encoded protein: CASSYLGRFTDTQYF.

CDR3 in amino acids: CASTSGQGAGELFF. The CDR3 coding sequence is TGTGCCAGTACTTCTGGGCAGGGGGCCGGGGAGCTGTTTTTT. The V and J genes are TRBV19 and TRBJ2-2; 7 positions match TRBD1. With V trimmed by 7 bases and J by 6 bases, 8 bases remained unmatched. Germline V lookup: CDR1 LNHDA, CDR2 SQIVND (reference sequence). The CDR3 runs to 14 residues.

This clone was seen a handful of times. The chain employs TRBV18 and TRBJ2-3, with 9 bases lining up with TRBD1. The germline CDR1 and CDR2 sequences are KGHSH and LQKENI. The CDR3 loop spans 15 amino acids. V trimming: 3 bases; J trimming: 4 bases; junction bases outside the gene matches: 5. CDR3 bases: TGTGCCAGCTCACCCCGACAGGGGGGCGCAGATACGCAGTATTTT. Translation gives CASSPRQGGADTQYF.

The V gene is TRBV5-4, the J gene TRBJ2-3, with D perhaps TRBD2 (5 bases). There are 16 residues in the CDR3. Germline V gene sequence: CDR1 SGHNT, CDR2 YYREEE (reference sequence). V was shortened by 0 bases and J by 0 bases, with 11 bases between the two germline ends. CDR3 bases: TGTGCCAGCAGCTTGGTTCTGGACTTTAGCACAGATACGCAGTATTTT. Protein product: CASSLVLDFSTDTQYF.

The rearrangement uses TRBV11-2 and TRBJ2-7; 7 bases align to TRBD2. Germline V lookup: CDR1 SGHAT, CDR2 FQNNGV. V lost 5 bases to trimming and J lost 3 bases; unmatched junction nucleotides: 4. The CDR3 has 13 residues. For the CDR3, the DNA is TGTGCCAGCAGCGCTAGCGGTTACTACGAGCAGTACTTC. Protein sequence: CASSASGYYEQYF.

The chain is built from TRBV5-1 and TRBJ1-1; D perhaps matches TRBD1 (6 bases). Germline lookup yields CDR1 SGHRS and CDR2 YFSETQ. The CDR3 length is 17 residues. Trimming shortened V by 5 bases and J by 7 bases, and 27 bases separated the two germline ends. CDR3 nucleotide sequence: TGCGCCAGCAGAAACGGTCCTTCTACACGACAGGACCATGAAGCTTTCTTT. Amino acids: CASRNGPSTRQDHEAFF.

The V gene is TRBV5-1, the J gene TRBJ1-1; D gene unclear. Germline loops: CDR1 SGHRS, CDR2 YFSETQ. Trimming took off 4 bases at V and 4 bases at J, with 23 bases between the two ends. The CDR3 sequence is 17 residues long. CDR3 DNA: TGCGCCAGCAGCCTGGAACGGCAGCGGGGTTGGGGCACTGAAGCTTTCTTT. Protein product: CASSLERQRGWGTEAFF.

The gene calls are TRBV5-5 and TRBJ2-3; D not certain. V lost 1 base and J lost 0, with 12 bases in between. CDR1 and CDR2 (germline): SGHKS, YYEKEE (reference sequence). This CDR3 has 16 residues. The CDR3 region has the DNA TGTGCCAGCAGCTTGTGGCGCGGAGCTAGCACAGATACGCAGTATTTT. It specifies CASSLWRGASTDTQYF.

The chain combines TRBV5-4 with TRBJ2-3; TRBD2 matches 14 bases. This CDR3 has 19 amino acids. J was trimmed by 1 base and V by 3 bases; bases with no gene match: 10. Germline V gene sequence: CDR1 SGHNT, CDR2 YYREEE (reference sequence). The CDR3 nucleotides read TGTGCCAGCAGCTCAAGACTGACTAGCGGGAGGGCCGGCACAGATACGCAGTATTTT. This sequence encodes CASSSRLTSGRAGTDTQYF. Variable domain in full (rest from reference TRBV5-4 and TRBJ2-3): ETGVTQSPTHLIKTRGQQVTLRCSSQSGHNTVSWYQQALGQGPQFIFQYYREEENGRGNFPPRFSGLQFPNYSSELNVNALELDDSALYLCASSSRLTSGRAGTDTQYFGPGTRLTVL.

In nucleotides, the CDR3 is TGTGCCAGCAGTCCCCGGCGGGGGGAGAACACTGAAGCTTTCTTT. This gives the protein CASSPRRGENTEAFF. The chain joins TRBV28 to TRBJ1-1; TRBD1 might be the D (5 bases). Trimming took off 5 bases at V and 1 base at J, with 14 bases between the two ends. Germline V gene lookup returns CDR1 MDHEN and CDR2 SYDVKM. CDR3 length: 15 amino acids.

The chain is built from TRBV4-3 and TRBJ2-5; D remains ambiguous. The CDR3 consists of 15 residues. V lost 1 base and J 1 base, leaving 10 bases between the germline ends. The germline gives CDR1 LGHNA, CDR2 YSLEER. The CDR3 loop reads CASSQGFDFQETQYF. The CDR3 region has the DNA TGCGCCAGCAGCCAAGGATTCGACTTCCAAGAGACCCAGTACTTC.

The rearrangement links TRBV7-2 to TRBJ2-1; 7 bases are shared with TRBD2. V lost 3 bases and J lost 6; bases outside the gene matches: 8. Germline values: CDR1 SGHTA, CDR2 FQGNSA. The CDR3 runs 15 residues. The CDR3 loop is CASSFWGGNANEQFF. The CDR3 DNA is TGTGCCAGCAGCTTCTGGGGGGGAAACGCCAATGAGCAGTTCTTC.

The chain couples TRBV19 to TRBJ1-3; D gene uncertain. V dropped 9 bases and J dropped 0 bases, with 3 bases sitting between them. This CDR3 contains 11 residues. The germline gives CDR1 LNHDA, CDR2 SQIVND (reference sequence). CDR3 sequence (DNA): TGTGCCAGCTTCTCTGGAAACACCATATATTTT. Protein: CASFSGNTIYF.